One sample yielded the 23 T cell receptor beta chains listed below, sequenced in a study of cytomegalovirus exposure and HLA in healthy donors. Use of 60 Vbeta and 13 Jbeta primers characterized the PCR. Sequencing used immunoSEQ multiplex PCR; TCRdb keeps in-frame clones, though not all of them. This repertoire shows some 130,000 clones, 82% found once; its top ten account for 2.5% to 3.5%. Sequences were obtained from PBMCs. Receptor source: a boy aged 2 to 9 in good health and CMV-seronegative.

This clone was seen ten or more times. The chain employs TRBV6-1 and TRBJ2-5; 8 bases match TRBD2. J was trimmed by 5 bases and V by 3 bases; bases with no gene match: 5. The CDR3 spans 14 residues. Germline-derived CDR1 and CDR2 are MNHNS and SASEGT. This chain's CDR3 is CASSEGGGRETQYF. CDR3 in DNA: TGTGCCAGCAGTGAGGGCGGGGGGAGGGAGACCCAGTACTTC.

The genes are TRBV4-2 and TRBJ1-2; 7 bases fit TRBD1. V shed 1 base, J shed 0 bases, and the junction held 2 bases outside the gene matches. The CDR3 spans 15 residues. Per the germline V gene, CDR1 is LGHNA and CDR2 is YNFKEQ. This CDR3 reads CASSQVTGANYGYTF. The CDR3 coding sequence is TGTGCCAGCAGCCAAGTAACAGGGGCTAACTATGGCTACACCTTC.

This clone was seen only a few times. The J gene is TRBJ2-1, the V gene TRBV19; 9 nucleotides agree with TRBD2. Germline V gene sequence: CDR1 LNHDA, CDR2 SQIVND (reference sequence). J was trimmed by 4 bases and V by 5 bases; bases with no gene match: 6. The CDR3 is 15 residues long. The CDR3 here is CASSPTSGYYNEQFF. DNA for the CDR3: TGTGCCAGTAGTCCCACTAGCGGGTATTACAATGAGCAGTTCTTC.

The rearrangement uses TRBV9 and TRBJ2-7; TRBD1 might be the D (6 bases). V lost 0 bases and J lost 3, with 10 bases in between. The CDR3 totals 14 residues. The germline CDR1 and CDR2 sequences are SGDLS and YYNGEE. The CDR3 nucleotides read TGTGCCAGCAGCGTAGAATACAGGGACTACGAGCAGTACTTC. Its translation: CASSVEYRDYEQYF.

This chain connects TRBV6-1 to TRBJ1-2, with 9 bases fitting TRBD1. This CDR3 has 15 amino acids. V trimming: 6 bases; J trimming: 2 bases; junction bases outside the gene matches: 7. Germline V gene data show CDR1 as MNHNS and CDR2 as SASEGT. The CDR3 nucleotides are TGTGCCAGCAGCGGGAGGACAGGGGCAAACTATGGCTACACCTTC. Translated, it gives CASSGRTGANYGYTF.

V and J are TRBV10-3 and TRBJ2-1, with TRBD1 matching over 8 bases. CDR3 length: 12 amino acids. V dropped 7 bases and J dropped 7; count of bases not matched to a gene: 3. Germline-derived CDR1 and CDR2 are ENHRY and SYGVKD. This chain's CDR3 is CAIMRQGNEQFF. For the CDR3, the DNA is TGTGCCATCATGAGACAGGGGAATGAGCAGTTCTTC.

There are a few counts of this clone. This sequence joins TRBV4-1 and TRBJ2-7, with D possibly matching TRBD1 (5 bases). This CDR3 contains 14 residues. Germline assignment: CDR1 MGHRA and CDR2 YSYEKL. V was trimmed by 5 bases and J by 1 base, leaving 12 bases between them. Written as DNA, the CDR3 is TGCGCCAGCAGCTCGTTGCAGGGATCCTACGAGCAGTACTTC. It yields the protein CASSSLQGSYEQYF.

The chain recombines TRBV5-1 with TRBJ2-1; D not certain. The germline gives CDR1 SGHRS, CDR2 YFSETQ. Deletions cut 0 bases from V and 6 bases from J, with 7 bases between. CDR3 size: 13 residues. DNA of the CDR3: TGCGCCAGCAGCTTGGACTATCCCAATGAGCAGTTCTTC. It is translated as CASSLDYPNEQFF.

The chain combines TRBV12-5 with TRBJ2-3, with TRBD1 as a possible D gene (5 bases). CDR3 size: 12 residues. The V gene lost 5 bases and the J gene lost 6 bases, with 9 bases spanning the gap. Germline V gene data show CDR1 as LGHNT and CDR2 as FRNRAP. The CDR3 loop is CASGLAGDTQYF. The CDR3 nucleotides are TGTGCTAGTGGTCTCGCAGGGGATACGCAGTATTTT.

This rearrangement joins TRBV5-6 to TRBJ2-1, with 10 positions matching TRBD2. The CDR3 covers 15 residues. Germline CDR1 SGHDT, CDR2 YYEEEE. V was pared by 0 bases and J by 4 bases, with 1 base of the junction left unmatched. The CDR3 region has the DNA TGTGCCAGCAGCTTGGGAGCGGGAGGGTACAATGAGCAGTTCTTC. It translates to CASSLGAGGYNEQFF.

The chain joins TRBV15 to TRBJ1-4; possible D gene TRBD1, 5 bases. The V end lost 0 bases, the J end lost 0 bases, and 8 bases lay between the germline ends. Germline CDR1 is LNHNV and CDR2 is YYDKDF (reference sequence). The CDR3 sequence is 16 residues long. The CDR3 is CATSRDRGSTNEKLFF. The CDR3 bases are TGTGCCACCAGCAGAGATCGGGGGTCAACTAATGAAAAACTGTTTTTT.

J is TRBJ2-5 and V is TRBV27, with D possibly TRBD2 on 5 matching bases. Germline assignment: CDR1 MNHEY and CDR2 SMNVEV (reference sequence). This CDR3 comprises 14 residues. Trimming pared 5 bases from V and 5 bases from J, leaving 15 bases between. CDR3 in amino acids: CASSPLAGEETQYF. The CDR3 DNA sequence: TGTGCCAGCAGTCCTCTAGCCGGAGAGGAGACCCAGTACTTC.

This chain joins TRBV5-4 and TRBJ2-1; 8 nucleotides line up with TRBD2. Per germline, CDR1 SGHNT and CDR2 YYREEE (reference sequence). The V segment lost 3 bases and the J segment 0 bases; nucleotides outside the gene matches: 14. The CDR3 consists of 19 residues. CDR3 DNA: TGTGCCAGCAGCTCCCTTAGCGGGATAGCTCTTCTCTCCTACAATGAGCAGTTCTTC. It is translated as CASSSLSGIALLSYNEQFF. The entire variable domain, with the rest obtained from reference TRBV5-4 and TRBJ2-1, is as follows: ETGVTQSPTHLIKTRGQQVTLRCSSQSGHNTVSWYQQALGQGPQFIFQYYREEENGRGNFPPRFSGLQFPNYSSELNVNALELDDSALYLCASSSLSGIALLSYNEQFFGPGTRLTVL.

The chain carries TRBV2 and TRBJ2-7, with 11 nucleotides matching TRBD2. V lost 6 bases and J lost 0; bases outside the gene matches: 4. CDR1 is SNHLY, CDR2 FYNNEI, per germline. The length of the CDR3 is 15 residues. The CDR3 DNA sequence: TGTGCCAGCAGGGTGACTAGCGGGGCCTCCTACGAGCAGTACTTC. Translated, it gives CASRVTSGASYEQYF.

CDR3 nucleotides: TGCAGCGTTGAAGAGGGGGCAGGGGATGTCTATGGCTACACCTTC. Translation: CSVEEGAGDVYGYTF. V usage is TRBV29-1 and J usage is TRBJ1-2; D is possibly TRBD1 (6 bases). V was pared by 0 bases and J by 4 bases, with 15 bases between. The CDR3 extends over 15 amino acids. Germline CDR1 reads SQVTM; CDR2 reads ANQGSEA.

This clone has just one count. This sequence joins TRBV13 and TRBJ1-2; TRBD1 matches at 11 bases. Looked up from germline, CDR1 is PRHDT and CDR2 is FYEKMQ (reference sequence). The CDR3 covers 17 residues. V shed 0 bases, J shed 7 bases, and the junction held 10 bases outside the gene matches. CDR3 sequence (DNA): TGTGCCAGCAGCTTAGGGGGCGGACAGGGGGCTACAAGTGGCTACACCTTC. This encodes CASSLGGGQGATSGYTF.

The chain uses TRBV10-1 and TRBJ1-1, with D possibly matching TRBD1 (5 bases). V dropped 8 bases and J dropped 4 bases, with 14 bases sitting between them. Germline-derived CDR1 and CDR2 are WNHNN and SYGVQD (reference sequence). The length of the CDR3 is 13 residues. Written as DNA, the CDR3 is TGCGCCAGCCGGGGGGGATTGAGCACTGAAGCTTTCTTT. Its protein product is CASRGGLSTEAFF.

The gene calls are TRBV7-9 and TRBJ1-2; 10 nucleotides line up with TRBD1. The CDR3 is made up of 18 amino acids. The germline gives CDR1 SEHNR, CDR2 FQNEAQ (reference sequence). V lost 5 bases and J lost 4; bases outside the gene matches: 16. The CDR3: CASSLHLRTGGEGYGYTF. In DNA form, the CDR3 reads TGTGCCAGCAGCCTACATTTAAGGACAGGGGGAGAAGGCTATGGCTACACCTTC.

The chain recombines TRBV19 with TRBJ1-2, with D possibly being TRBD1 (6 bases). The germline gives CDR1 LNHDA, CDR2 SQIVND (reference sequence). The ends were cut back, 5 bases at V and 3 bases at J, with 13 bases in the middle. This CDR3 is 14 amino acids long. The CDR3 coding sequence is TGTGCCAGTAGTTGGGGGGGCGAGGACTATGGCTACACCTTC. It codes for CASSWGGEDYGYTF. Looking up the rest from reference TRBV19 and TRBJ1-2 gives the full variable domain: DGGITQSPKYLFRKEGQNVTLSCEQNLNHDAMYWYRQDPGQGLRLIYYSQIVNDFQKGDIAEGYSVSREKKESFPLTVTSAQKNPTAFYLCASSWGGEDYGYTFGSGTRLTVV.

The chain joins TRBV6-1 to TRBJ1-3; no reliable D call. V lost 1 base to trimming and J lost 3 bases, with 13 bases between them. CDR3 length: 16 residues. Germline CDR1 reads MNHNS; CDR2 reads SASEGT. CDR3 amino acids: CASSEDVGSGGNTIYF. For the CDR3, the DNA is TGTGCCAGCAGTGAAGACGTCGGGTCTGGTGGAAACACCATATATTTT.

The chain recombines TRBV25-1 with TRBJ2-1; perhaps TRBD1 as D (6 bases). CDR1 and CDR2 (germline): MGHDK, SYGVNS. The CDR3 contains 14 residues. Trimming left V 3 bases short and J 10 bases short, with 16 bases between. This chain's CDR3 is CASSDSFQGQEQFF. CDR3 DNA: TGTGCCAGCAGTGACTCATTTCAGGGGCAGGAGCAGTTCTTC.

The chain joins TRBV7-6 to TRBJ2-3; D is unclear. The CDR3 loop spans 15 amino acids. In germline, CDR1 is SGHVS, CDR2 FNYEAQ. The V gene lost 7 bases and the J gene lost 0 bases, with 14 bases spanning the gap. The CDR3 region is CASNQMPSSTDTQYF. In DNA, the CDR3 is TGTGCCAGCAACCAGATGCCTTCTAGCACAGATACGCAGTATTTT.

V is TRBV19 and J is TRBJ1-1, with TRBD1 identical over 9 bases. Trimming cost V 4 bases and J 5 bases; bases outside gene matches: 5. The CDR3 contains 14 residues. The germline V gene has CDR1 LNHDA and CDR2 SQIVND (reference sequence). The CDR3 protein is CASSTRDRVTEAFF. The DNA of the CDR3 is TGTGCCAGTAGTACCCGGGACAGGGTAACTGAAGCTTTCTTT.